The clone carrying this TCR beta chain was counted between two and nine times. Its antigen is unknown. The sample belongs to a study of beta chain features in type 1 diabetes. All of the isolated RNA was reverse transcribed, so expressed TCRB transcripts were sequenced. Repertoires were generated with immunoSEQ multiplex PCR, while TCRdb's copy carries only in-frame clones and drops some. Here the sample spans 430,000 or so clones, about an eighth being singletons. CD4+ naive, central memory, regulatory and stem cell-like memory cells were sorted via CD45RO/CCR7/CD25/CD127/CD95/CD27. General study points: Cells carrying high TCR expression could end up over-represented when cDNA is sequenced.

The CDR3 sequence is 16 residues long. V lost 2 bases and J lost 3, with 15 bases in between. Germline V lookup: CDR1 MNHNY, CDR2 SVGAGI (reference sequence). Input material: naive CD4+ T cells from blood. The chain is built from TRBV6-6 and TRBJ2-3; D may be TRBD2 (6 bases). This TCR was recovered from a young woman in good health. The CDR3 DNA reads TGTGCCAGCAGTTACCCGGGGACTGGAATAACAGATACGCAGTATTTT. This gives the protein CASSYPGTGITDTQYF.